The clone carrying this T cell receptor beta chain was detected only a few times. As yet, its antigen is unknown. PCR primers comprised 60 Vbeta and 13 Jbeta primers. Profiling relied on immunoSEQ multiplex PCR, and the TCRdb table lists in-frame clones only, not all of them. The data show fewer than 130,000 clones, with about 59% seen just once and 3% to 4.5% held by the top ten. These data come from a study of cytomegalovirus exposure and HLA in healthy donors. Study-level points and caveats: Among donors in an Asian-associated ancestry cluster, a later analysis reportedly found fewer N-insertions than the roughly 610-donor mean.

Donors had nominal health at sampling but likely had unrecorded immune exposures. Trimming left V 0 bases short and J 1 base short, with 15 bases between. This CDR3 is built from 17 residues. Per the germline V gene, CDR1 is LNHNV and CDR2 is YYDKDF (reference sequence). The sequenced sample was PBMCs. J is TRBJ2-5 and V is TRBV15; perhaps TRBD1 as D (6 bases). The TCR comes from a young man in good health and CMV-seropositive. In DNA, the CDR3 is TGTGCCACCAGCAGAGATTCAGCGGACAGCTTCCAAGAGACCCAGTACTTC. Protein sequence: CATSRDSADSFQETQYF.